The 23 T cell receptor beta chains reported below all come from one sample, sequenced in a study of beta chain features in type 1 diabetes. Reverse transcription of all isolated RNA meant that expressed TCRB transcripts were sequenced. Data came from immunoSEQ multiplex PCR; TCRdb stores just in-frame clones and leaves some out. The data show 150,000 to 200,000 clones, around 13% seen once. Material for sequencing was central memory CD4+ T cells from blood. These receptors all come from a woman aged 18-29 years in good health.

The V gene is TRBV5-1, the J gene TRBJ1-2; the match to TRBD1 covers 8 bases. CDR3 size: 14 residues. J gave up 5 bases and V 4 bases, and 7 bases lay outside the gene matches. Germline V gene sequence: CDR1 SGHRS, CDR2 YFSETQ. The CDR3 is CASSTGQVTYGYTF. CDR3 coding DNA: TGCGCCAGCAGCACGGGACAGGTTACATATGGCTACACCTTC.

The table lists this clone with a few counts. The CDR3 spells CASSRREDRTDTQYF. The CDR3 DNA sequence: TGTGCCAGTAGTCGGAGGGAGGACCGCACAGATACGCAGTATTTT. The gene calls are TRBV19 and TRBJ2-3; D may be TRBD2 (6 bases). Trimming pared 5 bases from V and 1 base from J, leaving 13 bases between. This CDR3 comprises 15 residues. Germline values: CDR1 LNHDA, CDR2 SQIVND (reference sequence).

CDR3 DNA: TGCGCCAGCAGCCCTGGGGGACTACGAGACAATGAGCAGTTCTTC. Translating it yields CASSPGGLRDNEQFF. This chain links TRBV4-3 with TRBJ2-1; 7 nucleotides align to TRBD2. CDR1 is LGHNA, CDR2 YSLEER, per germline. J gave up 5 bases and V 4 bases, and 8 bases lay outside the gene matches. This CDR3 spans 15 amino acids.

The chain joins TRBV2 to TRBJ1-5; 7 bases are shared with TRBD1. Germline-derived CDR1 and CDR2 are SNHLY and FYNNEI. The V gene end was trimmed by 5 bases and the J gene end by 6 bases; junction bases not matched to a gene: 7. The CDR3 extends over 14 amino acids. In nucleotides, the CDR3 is TGTGCCAGCAGTTCGACAGGGCTTAGTCAGCCCCAGCATTTT. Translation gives CASSSTGLSQPQHF.

The CDR3 nucleotides are TGTGCCTCCAAGGCGGGAGAAGGAAATACGCAGTATTTT. As protein: CASKAGEGNTQYF. The J gene is TRBJ2-3, the V gene TRBV2; 7 bases match TRBD2. The germline V gene encodes CDR1 SNHLY and CDR2 FYNNEI. The CDR3 extends over 13 amino acids. J was trimmed by 7 bases and V by 11 bases; bases with no gene match: 12.

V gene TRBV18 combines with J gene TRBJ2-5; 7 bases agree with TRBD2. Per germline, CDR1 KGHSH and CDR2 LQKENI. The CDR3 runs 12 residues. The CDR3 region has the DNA TGTGGATCGCGGGAGACAGAAGAGACCCAGTACTTC. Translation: CGSRETEETQYF.

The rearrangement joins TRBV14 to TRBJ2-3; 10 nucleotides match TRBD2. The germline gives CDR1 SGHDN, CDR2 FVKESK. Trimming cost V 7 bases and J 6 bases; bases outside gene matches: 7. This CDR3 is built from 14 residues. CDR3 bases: TGTGCCAGCACTAGCGGGAGAACGACCGATACGCAGTATTTT. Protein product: CASTSGRTTDTQYF.

Here the CDR3 DNA reads TGTGCCAGCACGTGGGCTATGGACAGGGATCGGCCTGAGCAGTTCTTC. As protein: CASTWAMDRDRPEQFF. This sequence joins TRBV7-2 and TRBJ2-1, with 8 bases aligning to TRBD1. V trimming: 7 bases; J trimming: 9 bases; junction bases outside the gene matches: 17. CDR3 size: 16 residues. Germline CDR1 and CDR2: SGHTA and FQGNSA.

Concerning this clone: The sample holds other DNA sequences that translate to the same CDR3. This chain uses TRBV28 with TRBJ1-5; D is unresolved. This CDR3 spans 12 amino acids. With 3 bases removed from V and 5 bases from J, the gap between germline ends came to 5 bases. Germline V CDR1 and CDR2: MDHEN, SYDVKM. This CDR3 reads CASSFRDQPQHF. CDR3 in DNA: TGTGCCAGCAGTTTTCGGGATCAGCCCCAGCATTTT.

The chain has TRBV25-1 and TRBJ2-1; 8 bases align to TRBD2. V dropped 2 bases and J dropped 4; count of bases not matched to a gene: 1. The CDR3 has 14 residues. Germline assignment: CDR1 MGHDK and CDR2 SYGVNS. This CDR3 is CASSEQRGYNEQFF. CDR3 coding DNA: TGTGCCAGCAGTGAACAGCGGGGGTACAATGAGCAGTTCTTC.

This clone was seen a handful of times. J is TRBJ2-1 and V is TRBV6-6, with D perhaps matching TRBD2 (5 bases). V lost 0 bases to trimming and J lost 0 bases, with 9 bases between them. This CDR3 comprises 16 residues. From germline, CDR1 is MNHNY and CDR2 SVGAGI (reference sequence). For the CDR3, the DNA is TGTGCCAGCAGTTACTCGGCGACTACCTCCTACAATGAGCAGTTCTTC. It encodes CASSYSATTSYNEQFF.

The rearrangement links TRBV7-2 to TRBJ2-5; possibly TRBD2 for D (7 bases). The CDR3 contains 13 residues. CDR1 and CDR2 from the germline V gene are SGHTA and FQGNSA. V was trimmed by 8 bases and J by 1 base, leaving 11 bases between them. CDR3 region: CASSGGPQETQYF. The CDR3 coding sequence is TGTGCCAGCTCCGGGGGGCCCCAAGAGACCCAGTACTTC.

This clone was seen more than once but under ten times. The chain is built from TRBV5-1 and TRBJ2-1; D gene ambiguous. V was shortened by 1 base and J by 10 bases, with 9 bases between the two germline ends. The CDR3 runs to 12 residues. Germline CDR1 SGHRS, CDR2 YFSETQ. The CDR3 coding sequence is TGCGCCAGCAGCTTGACTTCCAGGGAGCAGTTCTTC. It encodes CASSLTSREQFF.

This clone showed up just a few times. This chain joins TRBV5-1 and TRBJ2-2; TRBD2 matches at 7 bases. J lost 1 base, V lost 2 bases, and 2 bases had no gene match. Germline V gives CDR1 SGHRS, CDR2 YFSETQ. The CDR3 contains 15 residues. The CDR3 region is CASSFLAENTGELFF. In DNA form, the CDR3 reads TGCGCCAGCAGCTTCCTAGCGGAGAACACCGGGGAGCTGTTTTTT.

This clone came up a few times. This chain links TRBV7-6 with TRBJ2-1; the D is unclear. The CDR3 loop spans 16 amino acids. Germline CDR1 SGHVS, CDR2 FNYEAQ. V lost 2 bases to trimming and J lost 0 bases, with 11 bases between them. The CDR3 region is CASSLFSGDSYNEQFF. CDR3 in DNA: TGTGCCAGCAGCTTATTTTCTGGAGACTCCTACAATGAGCAGTTCTTC.

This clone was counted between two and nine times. CDR3 amino acids: CASSHDRRAGDIQYF. The CDR3 DNA follows: TGTGCCAGCAGTCACGACAGGCGGGCAGGAGACATTCAGTACTTC. V is TRBV5-4 and J is TRBJ2-4, with D possibly being TRBD1 (6 bases). Trimming took off 5 bases at V and 8 bases at J, with 20 bases between the two ends. Looked up from germline, CDR1 is SGHNT and CDR2 is YYREEE (reference sequence). CDR3 length equals 15 residues.

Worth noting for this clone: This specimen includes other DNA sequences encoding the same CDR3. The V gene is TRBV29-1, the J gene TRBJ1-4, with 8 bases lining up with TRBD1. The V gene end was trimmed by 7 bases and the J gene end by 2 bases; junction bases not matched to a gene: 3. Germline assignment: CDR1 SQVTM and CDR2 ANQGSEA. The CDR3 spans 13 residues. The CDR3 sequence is CSAGQGTNEKLFF. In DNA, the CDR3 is TGCAGCGCTGGACAGGGTACTAATGAAAAACTGTTTTTT.

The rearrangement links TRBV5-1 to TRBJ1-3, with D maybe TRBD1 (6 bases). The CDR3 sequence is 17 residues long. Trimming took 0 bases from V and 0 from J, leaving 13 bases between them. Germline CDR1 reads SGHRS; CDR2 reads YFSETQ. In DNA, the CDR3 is TGCGCCAGCAGCTTGGCCTCACAGGGAAGCTCTGGAAACACCATATATTTT. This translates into CASSLASQGSSGNTIYF.

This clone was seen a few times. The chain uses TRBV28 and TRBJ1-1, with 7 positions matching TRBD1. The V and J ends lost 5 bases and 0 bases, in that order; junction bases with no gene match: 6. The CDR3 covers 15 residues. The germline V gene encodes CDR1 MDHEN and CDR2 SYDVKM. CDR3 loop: CASSPPTGMNTEAFF. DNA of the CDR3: TGTGCCAGCAGTCCGCCGACAGGGATGAACACTGAAGCTTTCTTT. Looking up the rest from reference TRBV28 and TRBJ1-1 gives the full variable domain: DVKVTQSSRYLVKRTGEKVFLECVQDMDHENMFWYRQDPGLGLRLIYFSYDVKMKEKGDIPEGYSVSREKKERFSLILESASTNQTSMYLCASSPPTGMNTEAFFGQGTRLTVV.

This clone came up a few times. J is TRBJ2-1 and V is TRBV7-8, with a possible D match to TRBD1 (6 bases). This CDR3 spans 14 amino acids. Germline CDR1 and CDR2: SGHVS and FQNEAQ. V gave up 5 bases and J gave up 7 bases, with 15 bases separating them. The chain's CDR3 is CASSKEVQGNEQFF. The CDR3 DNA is TGTGCCAGCAGCAAAGAGGTGCAGGGGAATGAGCAGTTCTTC.

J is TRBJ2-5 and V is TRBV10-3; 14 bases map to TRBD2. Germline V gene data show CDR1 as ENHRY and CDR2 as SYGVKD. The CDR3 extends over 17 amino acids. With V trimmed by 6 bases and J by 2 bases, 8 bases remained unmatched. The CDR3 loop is CAISSGTSGREQETQYF. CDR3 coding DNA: TGTGCCATCAGCTCCGGGACTAGCGGGAGAGAACAAGAGACCCAGTACTTC.

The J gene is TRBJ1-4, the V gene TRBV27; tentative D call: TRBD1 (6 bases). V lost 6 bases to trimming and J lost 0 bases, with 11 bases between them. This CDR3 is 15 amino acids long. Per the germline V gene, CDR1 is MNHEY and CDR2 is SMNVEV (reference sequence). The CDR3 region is CASRQGFATNEKLFF. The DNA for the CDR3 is TGTGCCAGCAGACAGGGTTTCGCAACTAATGAAAAACTGTTTTTT.

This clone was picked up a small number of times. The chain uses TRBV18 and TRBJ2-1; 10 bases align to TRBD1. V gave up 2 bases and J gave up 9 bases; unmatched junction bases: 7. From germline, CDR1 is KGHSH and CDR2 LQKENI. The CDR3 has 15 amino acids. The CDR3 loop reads CASSPGGQGMIEQFF. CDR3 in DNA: TGTGCCAGCTCACCAGGGGGACAGGGGATGATTGAGCAGTTCTTC.